The 27 T cell receptor beta chains given below trace back to one sample, sequenced in a study of vaccination and CD4 T cells after COVID-19 (dated 2022 in TCRdb). Libraries came from PCR. Sequencing relied on an Illumina iSeq 100. DNA from cultured CD4+ T cells was subjected to TCR sequencing with the Oncomine TCR Beta short-read assay at the Johns Hopkins FTIC core. TCRdb reanalyzed the raw reads on its own, using fastp at Q25 for trimming and MiXCR for clone calling, and kept in-frame beta chains. Entries that share a CDR3 protein sequence are merged under the most common genes and DNA. The sample profile shows more than 10,000 distinct CDR3 sequences; approximately 60% of them were found once. The ten top clones hold 7.5% to 9% of the sample. Their recognized antigens are unknown. The meaning of the sample's treatment or condition label: roughly 11-day PBMC culture with coronavirus spike peptide pools or control peptides (ViraFEST assay).

Specimen: CD4+ T cells from blood, cultured in vitro, collected before SARS-CoV-2 vaccination. These receptors were obtained from a human donor who had recovered from COVID-19.

This clonotype appeared once. The chain joins TRBV7-6 to TRBJ1-1, with unresolved D. The CDR3 extends over 14 amino acids. Trimming left V 5 bases short and J 6 bases short, with 16 bases between. Germline V gene sequence: CDR1 SGHVS, CDR2 FNYEAQ. CDR3 sequence reads: CASSPGPGLPEAFF. CDR3 bases: TGTGCCAGCAGCCCAGGACCGGGTTTACCTGAAGCTTTCTTT.

The V gene is TRBV20-1, the J gene TRBJ1-6; 10 nucleotides match TRBD1. V lost 5 bases and J lost 3; bases outside the gene matches: 4. The germline CDR1 and CDR2 sequences are DFQATT and SNEGSKA (reference sequence). The CDR3 runs to 15 residues. The CDR3 DNA reads as TGCAGTGCTCAGACAGGGGGCGTCTATAATTCACCCCTCCACTTT. As protein: CSAQTGGVYNSPLHF.

The chain links TRBV24-1 to TRBJ2-3, with 7 bases aligning to TRBD1. The length of the CDR3 is 16 residues. The germline CDR1 and CDR2 sequences are KGHDR and SFDVKD. V was clipped by 2 bases and J by 0 bases; unmatched bases: 4. CDR3 protein: CATSDSNRGSTDTQYF. As DNA, the CDR3 is TGTGCCACCAGTGATTCCAACAGGGGAAGCACAGATACGCAGTATTTT.

The V and J genes are TRBV4-1 and TRBJ1-5; D gene uncertain. The CDR3 is 14 residues long. The germline gives CDR1 MGHRA, CDR2 YSYEKL. Trimming removed 3 bases from V and 4 bases from J, with 10 bases in between. The CDR3 loop is CASSHPARNQPQHF. For the CDR3, the DNA is TGCGCCAGCAGCCACCCGGCGAGAAATCAGCCCCAGCATTTT.

CDR3 loop: CASSPLRPTYLAKNIQYF. CDR3 in DNA: TGTGCCAGCAGTCCCCTCAGGCCTACCTACCTAGCCAAAAACATTCAGTACTTC. The chain couples TRBV27 to TRBJ2-4; D unresolved. Trimming removed 5 bases from V and 0 bases from J, with 20 bases in between. This CDR3 is built from 18 residues. Germline lookup yields CDR1 MNHEY and CDR2 SMNVEV (reference sequence).

This clonotype was observed a few times. The V call is TRBV6-5, the J call TRBJ2-1, with 10 bases that match TRBD2. Germline V lookup: CDR1 MNHEY, CDR2 SVGAGI. The CDR3 is made up of 15 amino acids. Germline trimming cut 0 bases from V and 7 bases from J; bases unmatched to any gene: 3. DNA of the CDR3: TGTGCCAGCAGTTACTCGGCTAGCGGGGGAAATGAGCAGTTCTTC. This gives the protein CASSYSASGGNEQFF.

The rearrangement joins TRBV7-8 to TRBJ2-1, with D tentatively TRBD1 or TRBD2 (5 bases each). CDR1 SGHVS and CDR2 FQNEAQ come from the germline V gene. V was shortened by 5 bases and J by 8 bases, with 22 bases between the two germline ends. CDR3 length equals 16 residues. The CDR3 region is CASSPRRFGAQDEQFF. CDR3 DNA: TGTGCCAGCAGCCCCCGGAGATTCGGGGCTCAAGATGAGCAGTTCTTC. The whole variable domain, filled in from reference TRBV7-8 and TRBJ2-1, reads GAGVSQSPRYKVAKRGQDVALRCDPISGHVSLFWYQQALGQGPEFLTYFQNEAQLDKSGLPSDRFFAERPEGSVSTLKIQRTQQEDSAVYLCASSPRRFGAQDEQFFGPGTRLTVL.

This clonotype has a handful of counts. The V call is TRBV7-8, the J call TRBJ2-2; D gene ambiguous. The germline CDR1 and CDR2 sequences are SGHVS and FQNEAQ. The CDR3 consists of 15 residues. The V end was cut by 5 bases, the J end by 0 bases, with 10 bases between. The CDR3 is CASSGLSANTGELFF. The DNA of the CDR3 is TGTGCCAGCAGCGGGTTGTCGGCGAACACCGGGGAGCTGTTTTTT. The variable domain in full, with the rest retrieved from reference TRBV7-8 and TRBJ2-2, is GAGVSQSPRYKVAKRGQDVALRCDPISGHVSLFWYQQALGQGPEFLTYFQNEAQLDKSGLPSDRFFAERPEGSVSTLKIQRTQQEDSAVYLCASSGLSANTGELFFGEGSRLTVL.

The chain joins TRBV7-9 to TRBJ1-1; D not resolved. The CDR3 loop spans 13 amino acids. Deletions cut 3 bases from V and 7 bases from J, with 12 bases between. Germline V gene lookup returns CDR1 SEHNR and CDR2 FQNEAQ (reference sequence). DNA of the CDR3: TGTGCCAGCAGCTTCCTCGTTCTTGGTGAAGCTTTCTTT. It is translated as CASSFLVLGEAFF.

The rearrangement links TRBV18 to TRBJ1-2, with 9 bases lining up with TRBD1. After removal of 4 bases from V and 4 bases from J, the junction contained 4 bases not matched to a gene. The CDR3 consists of 14 residues. The germline V gene has CDR1 KGHSH and CDR2 LQKENI. This chain's CDR3 is CASSLGTGTYGYTF. The CDR3 DNA reads as TGTGCCAGCTCACTGGGGACAGGGACCTATGGCTACACCTTC. Combining the CDR3 with reference TRBV18 and TRBJ1-2 gives the whole variable domain NAGVMQNPRHLVRRRGQEARLRCSPMKGHSHVYWYRQLPEEGLKFMVYLQKENIIDESGMPKERFSAEFPKEGPSILRIQQVVRGDSAAYFCASSLGTGTYGYTFGSGTRLTVV.

As DNA, the CDR3 is TGCAGTGCTACCCTTGGTGGTGTCAGGGCCGAATACCGAAATGGCTACACCTTC. Translating it yields CSATLGGVRAEYRNGYTF. This sequence joins TRBV20-1 and TRBJ1-2; possible D gene TRBD1, 5 bases. This CDR3 has 18 residues. Trimming took off 4 bases at V and 6 bases at J, with 30 bases between the two ends. Germline V gives CDR1 DFQATT, CDR2 SNEGSKA (reference sequence).

This clonotype has only a few counts. This chain uses TRBV6-1 with TRBJ1-5; D uncertain. CDR1 and CDR2 from the germline V gene are MNHNS and SASEGT. This CDR3 region has 15 residues. V lost 10 bases and J lost 2, with 18 bases in between. CDR3 amino acids: CATRSWAGGNQPQHF. The CDR3 DNA reads TGTGCCACCCGGTCCTGGGCCGGGGGCAATCAGCCCCAGCATTTT.

The chain joins TRBV19 to TRBJ1-5; D gene unclear. CDR3 size: 14 residues. Trimming took off 4 bases at V and 5 bases at J, with 12 bases between the two ends. The germline V gene encodes CDR1 LNHDA and CDR2 SQIVND (reference sequence). The CDR3 DNA reads TGTGCCAGTAGTACCCTAGGAGGGTATCAGCCCCAGCATTTT. Amino acid sequence: CASSTLGGYQPQHF.

The rearrangement links TRBV7-3 to TRBJ1-2, with D unresolved. This CDR3 is 15 amino acids long. Germline loops: CDR1 SGHTA, CDR2 FQGTGA. The V end lost 3 bases, the J end lost 1 base, and 12 bases lay between the germline ends. CDR3 residues: CASSLAGGNNYGYTF. CDR3 sequence (DNA): TGTGCCAGCAGCTTGGCGGGTGGGAATAACTATGGCTACACCTTC.

The chain employs TRBV18 and TRBJ2-5; perhaps D is TRBD1 or TRBD2 (6 bases each). The CDR3 loop spans 13 amino acids. The germline V gene has CDR1 KGHSH and CDR2 LQKENI. V was trimmed by 4 bases and J by 5 bases, leaving 11 bases between them. The CDR3 loop reads CASSRTGRETQYF. CDR3 DNA: TGTGCCAGCTCACGTACAGGGAGGGAGACCCAGTACTTC.

V gene TRBV19 combines with J gene TRBJ1-2, with TRBD1 matching 9 bases. Germline CDR1 and CDR2: LNHDA and SQIVND (reference sequence). J lost 2 bases, V lost 3 bases, and 7 bases had no gene match. The CDR3 extends over 16 amino acids. Here the CDR3 DNA reads TGTGCCAGTAGTATTTACCCGGGACAGGGAAACTATGGCTACACCTTC. Its translation is CASSIYPGQGNYGYTF.

The chain carries TRBV7-8 and TRBJ2-3; weak D call: TRBD2 (10 bases). V was cut by 6 bases and J by 2 bases, with 36 bases left in between. The CDR3 has 22 residues. Germline V gene sequence: CDR1 SGHVS, CDR2 FQNEAQ. The CDR3 bases are TGTGCCAGCAGGCTCCGGGACAGGGAAACGGGCAGCGGGGGGGAAGACACAGATACGCAGTATTTT. It specifies CASRLRDRETGSGGEDTDTQYF.

The chain recombines TRBV6-1 with TRBJ1-5; D unresolved. In germline, CDR1 is MNHNS, CDR2 SASEGT. The ends were cut back, 5 bases at V and 0 bases at J, with 20 bases in the middle. The CDR3 runs to 18 residues. The CDR3 bases are TGTGCCAGCAGTCGGGCGGGCGGCCCCTCTTATAGCAATCAGCCCCAGCATTTT. It translates to CASSRAGGPSYSNQPQHF.

This clonotype was seen more than once but under ten times. The V and J genes are TRBV6-1 and TRBJ1-5, with D perhaps TRBD1 (6 bases). The germline V gene has CDR1 MNHNS and CDR2 SASEGT. This CDR3 spans 13 amino acids. Trimming left V 3 bases short and J 9 bases short, with 12 bases between. CDR3 loop: CASSDSTGRPQHF. The CDR3 bases are TGTGCCAGCAGTGATTCCACAGGGCGGCCCCAGCATTTT.

This chain links TRBV2 with TRBJ1-1; 9 positions match TRBD1. CDR3 length equals 11 residues. V shed 7 bases and J 6 bases; nucleotides not matched to a gene: 0. Per germline, CDR1 SNHLY and CDR2 FYNNEI. As DNA, the CDR3 is TGTGCCAGCAACAGGGGGCCTGAAGCTTTCTTT. Protein: CASNRGPEAFF. The full variable domain, in which reference TRBV2 and TRBJ1-1 provide the parts outside the CDR3, is EPEVTQTPSHQVTQMGQEVILRCVPISNHLYFYWYRQILGQKVEFLVSFYNNEISEKSEIFDDQFSVERPDGSNFTLKIRSTKLEDSAMYFCASNRGPEAFFGQGTRLTVV.

The rearrangement joins TRBV20-1 to TRBJ1-1; D not resolved. Germline V gene lookup returns CDR1 DFQATT and CDR2 SNEGSKA (reference sequence). The CDR3 consists of 14 residues. The ends were cut back, 6 bases at V and 0 bases at J, with 14 bases in the middle. The CDR3 loop reads CSALVFRMNTEAFF. DNA for the CDR3: TGCAGTGCCTTAGTGTTCCGGATGAACACTGAAGCTTTCTTT.

This sequence joins TRBV6-1 and TRBJ2-2; 10 nucleotides align to TRBD2. The V segment lost 6 bases and the J segment 1 base; nucleotides outside the gene matches: 2. This CDR3 is built from 15 residues. The germline gives CDR1 MNHNS, CDR2 SASEGT. CDR3: CASSRLAGNTGELFF. In DNA, the CDR3 is TGTGCCAGCAGCCGACTAGCGGGGAACACCGGGGAGCTGTTTTTT.

The chain has TRBV3-1 and TRBJ1-6; TRBD1 matches at 7 bases. There are 14 residues in the CDR3. After removal of 4 bases from V and 9 bases from J, the junction contained 6 bases not matched to a gene. Germline assignment: CDR1 LGHDT and CDR2 YNNKEL (reference sequence). This chain's CDR3 is CASSRKTGSSPLHF. CDR3 bases: TGTGCCAGCAGCCGAAAGACAGGGAGTTCACCCCTCCACTTT.

Comment on this clonotype: At one end the junction does not follow the germline gene, possibly because of a read error. The chain employs TRBV27 and TRBJ2-2, with D possibly matching TRBD2 (5 bases). The CDR3 length is 15 residues. The germline V gene has CDR1 MNHEY and CDR2 SMNVEV (reference sequence). CDR3 bases: TGTGCCAGCAGTTTCTACCTAGGCCCACCTGGGGAGCTGTCTTTT. Amino acid sequence: CASSFYLGPPGELSF.

The chain recombines TRBV20-1 with TRBJ2-3, with D possibly being TRBD2 (6 bases). Germline V gene sequence: CDR1 DFQATT, CDR2 SNEGSKA (reference sequence). Trimming cost V 5 bases and J 5 bases, with 14 bases left between them. This CDR3 is 13 amino acids long. DNA for the CDR3: TGCAGTGCTCTCCGGGACTCCGAAGATACGCAGTATTTT. It encodes CSALRDSEDTQYF.

Only a few counts were recorded for this clonotype. The chain employs TRBV19 and TRBJ1-1, with 8 bases matching TRBD1. The CDR3 has 12 residues. After removal of 5 bases from V and 5 bases from J, the junction contained 1 base not matched to a gene. Germline CDR1 reads LNHDA; CDR2 reads SQIVND (reference sequence). The CDR3 here is CASSHRGTEAFF. The CDR3 region has the DNA TGTGCCAGTAGTCACAGGGGGACTGAAGCTTTCTTT.

The chain has TRBV7-9 and TRBJ1-6; D gene unclear. V lost 0 bases to trimming and J lost 10 bases, with 4 bases between them. CDR3 length equals 12 residues. The germline V gene encodes CDR1 SEHNR and CDR2 FQNEAQ (reference sequence). The CDR3 protein is CASSLAGSPLHF. The CDR3 coding sequence is TGTGCCAGCAGCTTAGCCGGCTCACCCCTCCACTTT.